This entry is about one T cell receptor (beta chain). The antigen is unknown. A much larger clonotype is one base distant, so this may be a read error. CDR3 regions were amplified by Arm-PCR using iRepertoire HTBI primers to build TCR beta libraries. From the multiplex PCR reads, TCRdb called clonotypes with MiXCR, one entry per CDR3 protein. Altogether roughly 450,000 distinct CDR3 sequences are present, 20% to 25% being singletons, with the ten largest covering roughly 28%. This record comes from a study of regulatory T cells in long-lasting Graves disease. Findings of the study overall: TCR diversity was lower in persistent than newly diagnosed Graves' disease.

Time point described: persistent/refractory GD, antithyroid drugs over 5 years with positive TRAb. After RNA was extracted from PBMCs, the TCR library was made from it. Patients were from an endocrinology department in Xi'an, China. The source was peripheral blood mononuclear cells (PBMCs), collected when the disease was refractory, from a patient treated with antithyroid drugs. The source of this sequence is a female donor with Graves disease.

The CDR3: CASSYREGLSYEQYF. The CDR3 DNA sequence: TGTGCCAGCAGTTACCGGGAGGGCCTCTCCTACGAGCAGTACTTC. The V call is TRBV6-4, the J call TRBJ2-7; TRBD2 aligns across 8 bases. The V gene's germline CDR1 is MRHNA and CDR2 SNTAGT. This CDR3 has 15 residues. The trim removed 5 bases at V and 0 bases at J, leaving 6 bases unmatched.